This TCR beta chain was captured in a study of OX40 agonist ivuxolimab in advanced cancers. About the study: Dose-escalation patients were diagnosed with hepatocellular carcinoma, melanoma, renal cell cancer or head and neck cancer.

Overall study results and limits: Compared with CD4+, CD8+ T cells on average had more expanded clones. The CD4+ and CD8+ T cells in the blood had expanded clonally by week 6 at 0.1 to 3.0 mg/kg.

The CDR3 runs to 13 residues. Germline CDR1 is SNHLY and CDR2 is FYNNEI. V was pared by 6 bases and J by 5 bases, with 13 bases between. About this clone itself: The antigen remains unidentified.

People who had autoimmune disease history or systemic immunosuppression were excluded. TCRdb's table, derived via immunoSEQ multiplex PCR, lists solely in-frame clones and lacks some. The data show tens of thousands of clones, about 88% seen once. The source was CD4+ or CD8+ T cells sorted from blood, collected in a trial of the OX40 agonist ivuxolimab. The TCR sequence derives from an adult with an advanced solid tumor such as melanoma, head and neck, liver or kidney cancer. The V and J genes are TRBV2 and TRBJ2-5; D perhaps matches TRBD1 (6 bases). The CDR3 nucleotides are TGTGCCAGCAGCAGGGGTTTAAGGGAGACCCAGTACTTC. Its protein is CASSRGLRETQYF. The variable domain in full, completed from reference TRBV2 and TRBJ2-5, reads EPEVTQTPSHQVTQMGQEVILRCVPISNHLYFYWYRQILGQKVEFLVSFYNNEISEKSEIFDDQFSVERPDGSNFTLKIRSTKLEDSAMYFCASSRGLRETQYFGPGTRLLVL.